This T cell receptor (beta chain) is drawn from a study of blood T cell repertoires in COVID-19. Overall study: PBMCs, B-cell-depleted T cells, or T cells were the source of the cDNA or gDNA that made up the material.

CDR1 and CDR2 from the germline V gene are SNHLY and FYNNEI. CDR3 size: 11 residues. Remarks on this clone: One junction end does not reproduce the germline sequence, and a read error may be involved.

TCRdb's table, derived via immunoSEQ multiplex PCR, lists solely in-frame clones and lacks some. In the table there are about 150,000 clones, about 88% of which are singletons. V gene TRBV2 combines with J gene TRBJ1-4, with D perhaps matching TRBD1 (5 bases). The TCR sequence derives from a woman between 65 and 79 years old with acute or convalescent COVID-19. Specimen: peripheral blood. The CDR3 protein is CASMYWGDLRF. In DNA form, the CDR3 reads TGTGCCAGCATGTATTGGGGGGACCTTCGGTTT.